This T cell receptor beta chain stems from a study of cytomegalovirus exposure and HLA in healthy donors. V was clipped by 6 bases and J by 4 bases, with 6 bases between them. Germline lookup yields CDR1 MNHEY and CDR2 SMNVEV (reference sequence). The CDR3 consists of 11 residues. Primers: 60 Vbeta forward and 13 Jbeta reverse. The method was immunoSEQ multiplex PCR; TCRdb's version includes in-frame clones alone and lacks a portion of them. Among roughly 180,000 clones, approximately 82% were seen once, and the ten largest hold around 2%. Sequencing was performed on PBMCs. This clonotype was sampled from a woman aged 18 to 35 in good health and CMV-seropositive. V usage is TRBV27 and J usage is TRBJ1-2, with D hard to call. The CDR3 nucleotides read TGTGCCAGCAGAGCGGCCTATGGCTACACCTTC. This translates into CASRAAYGYTF.